This is a list of T cell receptor beta chains from one sample in a study of breast tumors, draining lymph nodes, adjacent tissues. TCRdb redid the calling of the multiplex PCR reads with MiXCR, one entry per CDR3 protein. The data hold approximately 90,000 distinct CDR3 sequences, with approximately 30% observed a single time. Sequencing was done on a sample of axillary lymph node tissue. Every receptor here comes from a female donor with breast cancer. Some clones in this sample may be carry-over from other donors' samples. Both conserved end residues are part of each CDR3. For some rows the clone size is stated as once, few or many, or as a class when expanded; others skip it.

clone_size v_call cdr3_aa
NA TRBV12-3/TRBV12-4 CASNANRAETQYF
many TRBV7-2 CASSLVLPAGGSEQYF
many TRBV5-1 CASSSGTGDYEQYF
few TRBV27 CASSQGSRYNEQFF
many TRBV9 CASSEIGLSGEQYF
many TRBV20-1 CSATGGTYTGELFF
many TRBV19 CASSSLGAGANVLTF
many TRBV14 CATLLAVETQYF
many TRBV6-1 CASQVAESYEQYF
many TRBV2 CASAREETQYF
many TRBV4-1 CASSQDRGSTIYF
many TRBV20-1 CSAPGTGSGNTIYF
many TRBV5-4 CASSTGLGGANVLTF
many TRBV20-1 CSAGDTAMINSPLHF
many TRBV3-1 CASSFGSTSDYEQYF
few TRBV6-2/TRBV6-3 CASSYGGLAGFQIGIQYF